Detailed here is one T cell receptor (beta chain). V lost 2 bases, J lost 3 bases, and 0 bases stayed unmatched. This CDR3 is built from 13 residues. From germline, CDR1 is SGHTA and CDR2 FQGTGA. As originally analysed: How many nucleated cells were present was estimated from reference gene primer amplification. Profiling relied on immunoSEQ multiplex PCR, and the TCRdb table lists in-frame clones only, not all of them. V, J and clone size reflect that table, while D and trimming were determined from the DNA. Altogether 72,000 or so clones are present, around 82% being singletons, with the ten largest covering about 16%. The data were obtained in a study of blood T cell repertoires in COVID-19. About the study: Some COVID-19 samples were acute and others convalescent; all came from the United States, Italy and Spain. Sources were T cells, B-cell-depleted T cells, or PBMCs; the material itself was cDNA or gDNA.

Sequenced sample: peripheral blood. The clonotype comes from a man at least 80 years old with active COVID-19. The rearrangement joins TRBV7-3 to TRBJ2-5; 7 bases agree with TRBD2. The CDR3 region is CASSLGTKETQYF. For the CDR3, the DNA is TGTGCCAGCAGCTTAGGGACTAAAGAGACCCAGTACTTC.